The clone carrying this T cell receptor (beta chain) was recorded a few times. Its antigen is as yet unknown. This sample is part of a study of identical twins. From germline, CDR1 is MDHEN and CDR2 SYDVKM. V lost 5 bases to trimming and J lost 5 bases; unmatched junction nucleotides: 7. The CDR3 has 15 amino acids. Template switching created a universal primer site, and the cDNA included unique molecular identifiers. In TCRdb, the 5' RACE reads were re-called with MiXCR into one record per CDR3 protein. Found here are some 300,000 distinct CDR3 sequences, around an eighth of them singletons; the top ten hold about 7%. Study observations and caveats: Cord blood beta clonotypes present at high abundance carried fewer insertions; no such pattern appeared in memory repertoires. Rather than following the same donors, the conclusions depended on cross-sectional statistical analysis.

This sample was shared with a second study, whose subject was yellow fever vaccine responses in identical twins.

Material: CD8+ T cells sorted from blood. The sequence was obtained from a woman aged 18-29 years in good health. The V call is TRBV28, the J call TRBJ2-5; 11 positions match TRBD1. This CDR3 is CASSVGQGASETQYF. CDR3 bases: TGTGCCAGCAGTGTCGGACAGGGGGCCAGTGAGACCCAGTACTTC. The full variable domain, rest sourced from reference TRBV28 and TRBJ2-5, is DVKVTQSSRYLVKRTGEKVFLECVQDMDHENMFWYRQDPGLGLRLIYFSYDVKMKEKGDIPEGYSVSREKKERFSLILESASTNQTSMYLCASSVGQGASETQYFGPGTRLLVL.